This T cell receptor (beta chain) was sequenced for a study of T cell responses to AZD1222 COVID-19 vaccine (dated by TCRdb to the early 2020s). Study-level background: AZD1222 recipients whose second dose came at about 4 weeks and those whose second dose came at about 12 weeks were combined into one group, since spike-specific TCR depth and breadth did not differ between the two schedules. A total of about 230 trial participants underwent TCR sequencing, of whom 200 to 220 received two doses of AZD1222 and about 25 received two doses of the MenACWY control vaccine. Enrollment into the trials was organized by age into subgroups of 18-55, 56-69 and 70-plus years, and those subgroups contained roughly 140, 27 and 60 TCR-sequenced participants, respectively. Overall results and qualifications from the work: A significant rise in spike-specific TCR breadth and depth was observed after two AZD1222 doses relative to day 0 and relative to MenACWY recipients. In the small 56-69-year group, the increase in depth fell short of significance, most likely because of low power. Conclusions about previously exposed vaccinees were limited because only a handful of AZD1222 recipients were SARS-CoV-2 seropositive at baseline. Reportedly, close to half of the unique spike-specific TCRs recognized epitopes lying outside the regions that are mutated in the B.1.351 and B.1.1.7 variants. Because no day 14 peak-response samples were available, the repertoires could be characterized only after the peak T cell response. Participants were mostly white British, with more females than males. The authors suggested clonal diversity may have been underestimated. The whole spike protein was spanned by vaccine-associated CD4 TCRs, and dominant responses were seen in regions 160-218 and 743-854.

The CDR3 regions of human TCRbeta chains were subjected to immunosequencing. Processing in the source paper ran as follows. TCRs in the repertoires were compared against a reference library of SARS-CoV-2-specific TCRs that had been generated with the MIRA antigen-specificity platform. Breadth was defined as the fraction of unique TCRs that were SARS-CoV-2-associated, and depth was defined as the fraction of total T cells that were SARS-CoV-2-associated. Using the MIRA data, every spike-specific TCR was mapped to the spike region that the TCR reacted to and assigned to either a CD4 or a CD8 class. Log10-transformed breadth and depth values were compared by one-way ANOVA with Sidak's multiple comparisons tests. In its TCRdb copy, this immuneACCESS table keeps in-frame sequences only and misses some clones. Where compared with another copy, unresolved V genes explain less than half of these, and the others have no known cause. V and J calls and clone size come straight from that table; D and trimming were deduced from the DNA. This sample gives 110,000 or so clones in total; roughly 82% of them show up just once. Approximately 5% of the sample is held by the ten biggest clonotypes.

Spanning cysteine to phenylalanine, the CDR3 consists of 14 amino acids. Here the CDR3 DNA is all that survives: 42 bases in frame from base 1. The junction shows trimming of 1 base on V and 0 bases on J, plus 7 bases between the germline ends. Based on the germline V gene (reference sequence), the CDR1 and CDR2 sequences are GTSNPN and SVGIG. As to this clone: The antigen this receptor binds is unknown. No base quality information exists; no much larger clone differs at one position.

The meaning of the sample's time point label: baseline before first vaccination. The vaccinee samples were drawn from two UK trials, COV001 and COV002, one of which was a single-blind randomized controlled phase 2/3 trial testing AZD1222 (ChAdOx1 nCoV-19) in healthy adults. For TCRbeta chain sequencing, PBMC samples from trial participants were taken at day 0 and at day 28 after the second dose. The origin of this receptor is an adult in good health. The specimen was peripheral blood, collected on day 0 of AZD1222 vaccination. This sequence uses TRBV30 and TRBJ1-5; a weak D assignment points to TRBD1 (5 bases agree). The CDR3 reads as follows: CAWSDGGSNQPQHF. The bases are TGTGCCTGGAGTGATGGGGGTAGCAATCAGCCCCAGCATTTT. Outside the CDR3, residues come from the reference TRBV30 and TRBJ1-5 proteins, so the full variable domain is: SQTIHQWPATLVQPVGSPLSLECTVEGTSNPNLYWYRQAAGRGLQLLFYSVGIGQISSEVPQNLSASRPQDRQFILSSKKLLLSDSGFYLCAWSDGGSNQPQHFGDGTRLSIL.